Listed below are T cell receptor beta chains from one sample, sequenced in a study of cytomegalovirus exposure and HLA in healthy donors. Method: immunoSEQ multiplex PCR; TCRdb's copy keeps in-frame clones and lacks some. The sample holds roughly 120,000 clones, 81% seen once. Sample: PBMCs. These receptors all come from a woman aged 25 to 39 in good health and CMV-seronegative. Each CDR3 is given with its conserved first and last residue. A D gene is named only where the DNA matches it firmly. Clone size is stated in some rows and not others, as once, few, many or a class when expanded.

D	V	size	J	DNA	CDR3
TRBD1	TRBV27	once	TRBJ2-5	TGTGCCAGCAGCCCAATGGGGACAGGGAGAGAGACCCAGTACTTC	CASSPMGTGRETQYF
.	TRBV7-7	.	TRBJ2-2	TGTGCTAGCAGCCGGGAGAGGAACACCGGGGAGCTGTTTTTT	CASSRERNTGELFF
.	TRBV5-1	once	TRBJ2-5	TGCGCCAGCAGCCTCTTGGGCGAAGAGACCCAGTACTTC	CASSLLGEETQYF
.	TRBV7-3	.	TRBJ1-1	TGTGCCAGCAGCCCCGGACTTAACACTGAAGCTTTCTTT	CASSPGLNTEAFF
TRBD1	TRBV4-1	.	TRBJ2-1	TGCGCCAGCACCCGAGGGGGCGTCACCTACAATGAGCAGTTCTTC	CASTRGGVTYNEQFF
.	TRBV7-9	.	TRBJ1-1	TGTGCCACCCTTAAAGCGGGAGGGGTAGACACTGAAGCTTTCTTT	CATLKAGGVDTEAFF
.	TRBV29-1	.	TRBJ2-5	TGCTCTGGCGGGGAAGAGACCCAGTACTTC	CSGGEETQYF
.	TRBV7-9	once	TRBJ1-2	TGTGCCAGCAGCGCAGCTCAGGGCTTTAACTATGGCTACACCTTC	CASSAAQGFNYGYTF
TRBD1	TRBV18	.	TRBJ1-1	TGTGCCAGCTCTTGGACAGGGGAGGACACTGAAGCTTTCTTT	CASSWTGEDTEAFF
TRBD2	TRBV7-3	.	TRBJ2-1	TGTGCCAGCAGAGTTAGCGGGAGGGGTGAGCAGTTCTTC	CASRVSGRGEQFF
TRBD1	TRBV5-1	.	TRBJ1-5	TGCGCCAGCAGCCCGACAGGGTTACAGCCCCAGCATTTT	CASSPTGLQPQHF
.	TRBV6-6	few	TRBJ2-5	TGTGCCAGCAGTTACGAGGCGCAAGGGGACCAGTACTTC	CASSYEAQGDQYF
TRBD2	TRBV14	.	TRBJ2-5	TGTGCCAGCAGCCCTATAGCGGGAATAGAGACCCAGTACTTC	CASSPIAGIETQYF
.	TRBV4-1	.	TRBJ1-2	TGCGCCAGCAGCCAAGATGGAAAGAGGGGGTTCCAGTATGGCTACACCTTC	CASSQDGKRGFQYGYTF
.	TRBV15	.	TRBJ2-1	TGTGCCACCAGCAGAGAGACTTTCGCGTCTGAGCAGTTCTTC	CATSRETFASEQFF
TRBD2	TRBV5-1	.	TRBJ2-5	TGCGCCAGCAGCTCCAGACTAGCGGGCATCCAAGAGACCCAGTACTTC	CASSSRLAGIQETQYF
.	TRBV19	.	TRBJ1-1	TGTGCCAGTAGTATAGCGGCCTTAGGAGGTACTGAAGCTTTCTTT	CASSIAALGGTEAFF
TRBD2	TRBV27	.	TRBJ2-7	TGTGCCAGCAGAGCCCTCCCGGGACTAGTTTGGTACGAGCAGTACTTC	CASRALPGLVWYEQYF
.	TRBV4-3	.	TRBJ2-7	TGCGCCAGCAGCCAAGAAACGGACAGCTTATACGAGCAGTACTTC	CASSQETDSLYEQYF
.	TRBV7-2	.	TRBJ2-7	TGTGCCAGCAGCCTATTCCTGGGGCCCGAGCAGTACTTC	CASSLFLGPEQYF
TRBD1	TRBV5-1	.	TRBJ2-6	TGCGCCAGCAGATCGGCGACAGGGGAAGGCGTCCTGACTTTC	CASRSATGEGVLTF
.	TRBV7-8	.	TRBJ1-4	TGTGCCAGCAGCTTTGCCCCAGCAACTAATGAAAAACTGTTTTTT	CASSFAPATNEKLFF
TRBD1	TRBV7-7	.	TRBJ2-2	TGTGCTAGCAGCTTGGATGGGACAGGGACTGCCGGGGAGCTGTTTTTT	CASSLDGTGTAGELFF
.	TRBV2	.	TRBJ2-5	TGTGCCTCCTCTAGACTTCGAGAGACCCAGTACTTC	CASSRLRETQYF
.	TRBV11-2	.	TRBJ1-2	TGTGCCAGCAGCTTAAGGTCAGGGAATGGGGGCTACACCTTC	CASSLRSGNGGYTF
TRBD2	TRBV6-1	few	TRBJ2-7	TGTGCCAGCAAACCCACTGGCGGGAGTCTATTCGAGCAGTACTTC	CASKPTGGSLFEQYF
TRBD1	TRBV5-6	.	TRBJ1-2	TGTGCCAGCACCCAAGGACAGGGGGCATATGGCTACACCTTC	CASTQGQGAYGYTF
TRBD2	TRBV2	.	TRBJ2-7	TGTGCCAGCAGTGAAGGAACTAGCGGGGGGTCCTACGAGCAGTACTTC	CASSEGTSGGSYEQYF
.	TRBV27	.	TRBJ2-1	TGTGCCAGCAGTTTATTCCGAGGTAGCTCCTACAATGAGCAGTTCTTC	CASSLFRGSSYNEQFF
TRBD1	TRBV15	.	TRBJ1-5	TGTGCCACCAGCATGGGACAGGCTCCCTATAGCAATCAGCCCCAGCATTTT	CATSMGQAPYSNQPQHF
TRBD1	TRBV19	.	TRBJ1-6	TGTGCCAGTAGTACCGGGACAGGGCTCTATAGGGGTTCACCCCTCCACTTT	CASSTGTGLYRGSPLHF
TRBD2	TRBV4-2	.	TRBJ2-3	TGTGCCAGCAGCCAAGGCATCGGCGGGGGGGCTGGAGATACGCAGTATTTT	CASSQGIGGGAGDTQYF
TRBD2	TRBV4-1	.	TRBJ2-5	TGCGCCAGCAGCCAAGGTGCAGCGGGGTACCAAGAGACCCAGTACTTC	CASSQGAAGYQETQYF
TRBD1	TRBV30	.	TRBJ2-5	TGTGCCTGGAGCCGGACAGGGAGGCTAGAGACCCAGTACTTC	CAWSRTGRLETQYF
.	TRBV11-3	.	TRBJ2-6	TGTGCCAGCAGTCTCCCCGGGGCCAACGTCCTGACTTTC	CASSLPGANVLTF
TRBD1	TRBV2	.	TRBJ1-1	TGTGCCAGCAGAGGGACAGGGGTAACTGAAGCTTTCTTT	CASRGTGVTEAFF
TRBD2	TRBV9	.	TRBJ2-1	TGTGCCAGCAGCGTAGGCCTAGCGGGGATAACCTACAATGAGCAGTTCTTC	CASSVGLAGITYNEQFF
TRBD2	TRBV5-4	.	TRBJ2-1	TGTGCCAGCAGCCCGAGAAGCGGGAAATACAATGAGCAGTTCTTC	CASSPRSGKYNEQFF
TRBD2	TRBV4-3	.	TRBJ2-3	TGCGCCAGCAGCCAGGTCTCCCCAGGACTAGGCCTATATGTTAGCACAGATACGCAGTATTTT	CASSQVSPGLGLYVSTDTQYF
.	TRBV5-1	.	TRBJ2-1	TGCGCCAGCAGCTTGGAGGGGTATGGGTACAATGAGCAGTTCTTC	CASSLEGYGYNEQFF
.	TRBV4-1	.	TRBJ2-3	TGCGCCAGCAGCTCCCTCGGGACAAGCACAGATACGCAGTATTTT	CASSSLGTSTDTQYF
TRBD1	TRBV2	.	TRBJ1-1	TGTGCCAGCAGGGGGACAGGGCTCGAGGGAGACACTGAAGCTTTCTTT	CASRGTGLEGDTEAFF
TRBD1	TRBV11-3	.	TRBJ2-1	TGTGCCAGCAGCACACGGGGACAGACTTTATACAATGAGCAGTTCTTC	CASSTRGQTLYNEQFF
TRBD1	TRBV10-1	.	TRBJ2-2	TGCGCCAGCAGTCGGGACAGGTTCACCGGGGAGCTGTTTTTT	CASSRDRFTGELFF
TRBD1	TRBV2	.	TRBJ1-2	TGTGCCAGCAGCTTGGAGACAGGGGGCGCTTCTGGCTACACCTTC	CASSLETGGASGYTF
.	TRBV30	.	TRBJ1-2	TGTGCCTGGAGTCCATATGGGGGGATGGCTGGCTACACCTTC	CAWSPYGGMAGYTF
.	TRBV7-8	few	TRBJ1-1	TGTGCCAGCAGCTACCCTCGAGGGCAGATGAACACTGAAGCTTTCTTT	CASSYPRGQMNTEAFF
.	TRBV7-9	once	TRBJ2-1	TGTGCCAGCATCGAGGGTCCCGACAATGAGCAGTTCTTC	CASIEGPDNEQFF
TRBD2	TRBV14	.	TRBJ2-5	TGTGCCAGCAGCCATAAGGCGGGAGGGATGGAGACCCAGTACTTC	CASSHKAGGMETQYF
TRBD1	TRBV19	few	TRBJ1-2	TGTGCCAGTAGTTTGGACAGGGGCACCTATGGCTACACCTTC	CASSLDRGTYGYTF
.	TRBV7-9	.	TRBJ1-6	TGTGCCAGCAGCTCCAGTTATTCACCCCTCCACTTT	CASSSSYSPLHF
TRBD1	TRBV5-4	.	TRBJ2-6	TGTGCCAGCAGCAGAACGTCGGGACAGGACTCTGGGGCCAACGTCCTGACTTTC	CASSRTSGQDSGANVLTF